This T cell receptor (beta chain) is from a study of Ad26.COV2.S vaccination and SARS-CoV-2 variants. Study at large: Once, or twice with 56 days between doses, Ad26.COV2.S was given intramuscularly.

The V and J ends lost 4 bases and 0 bases, in that order; junction bases with no gene match: 11. The CDR3 contains 17 residues. Germline loops: CDR1 LGHDT, CDR2 YNNKEL (reference sequence). Sequencing was performed with immunoSEQ multiplex PCR; in TCRdb, only in-frame clones are kept and a portion is missing. The table lists around 400,000 clones, roughly 80% of them singletons. Treatment noted: about 20 received Ad26.COV2.S at low or high dose, single or two shots; 5 received placebo; per-sample allocation not given. Sampling happened 63 days after the first vaccine or placebo injection. This TCR was recovered from a person between 18 and 65 years old who received the Ad26.COV2.S COVID-19 vaccine or a placebo. The gene calls are TRBV3-1 (or the pseudogene TRBV3-2) and TRBJ1-2; 7 bases line up with TRBD1. The sample in question was peripheral blood, obtained in a trial of Ad26.COV2.S vaccine versus placebo. The CDR3 loop is CASSLGTAEIANYGYTF. The CDR3 coding sequence is TGTGCCAGCAGCCTCGGGACAGCCGAAATAGCTAACTATGGCTACACCTTC.